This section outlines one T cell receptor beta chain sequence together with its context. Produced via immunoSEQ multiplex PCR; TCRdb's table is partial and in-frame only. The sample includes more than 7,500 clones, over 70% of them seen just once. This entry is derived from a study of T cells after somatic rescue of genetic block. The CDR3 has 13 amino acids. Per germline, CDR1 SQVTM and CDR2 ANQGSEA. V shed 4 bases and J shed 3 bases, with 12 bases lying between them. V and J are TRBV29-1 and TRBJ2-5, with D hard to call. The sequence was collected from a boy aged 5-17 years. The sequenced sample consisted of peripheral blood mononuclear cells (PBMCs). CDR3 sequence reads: CSVVSTPEETQYF. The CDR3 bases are TGCAGCGTTGTCTCGACACCGGAAGAGACCCAGTACTTC.